This TCR beta chain was identified during a study of regulatory T cells in long-lasting Graves disease. General study findings and limits: Graves' patients with persistent disease showed TCR diversity lower than patients newly diagnosed.

Sample time point: persistent/refractory GD, antithyroid drugs over 5 years with positive TRAb. There was RNA extracted from PBMCs, and the TCR library was made from it. The V gene's germline CDR1 is MNHEY and CDR2 SVGAGI. The CDR3 extends over 15 amino acids. Trimming shortened V by 0 bases and J by 10 bases, and 13 bases separated the two germline ends. The table lists this clonotype with many counts. Its cognate antigen is unknown. Assembly of TCR beta libraries relied on iRepertoire HTBI primers together with Arm-PCR of CDR3 regions. TCRdb redid the calling of the multiplex PCR reads with MiXCR, one entry per CDR3 protein. The sample has 390,000 or so distinct CDR3 sequences, roughly 25% seen once.

The clonotype was recovered from a woman aged 40-49 years with Graves disease. This sequence joins TRBV6-5 and TRBJ1-6; no clear D gene. The sequenced sample was peripheral blood mononuclear cells (PBMCs), obtained when the disease was refractory, from a patient treated with antithyroid drugs. This CDR3 is CASSYSASVWSPLHF. For the CDR3, the DNA is TGTGCCAGCAGTTACTCGGCCTCGGTTTGGTCACCCCTCCACTTT.